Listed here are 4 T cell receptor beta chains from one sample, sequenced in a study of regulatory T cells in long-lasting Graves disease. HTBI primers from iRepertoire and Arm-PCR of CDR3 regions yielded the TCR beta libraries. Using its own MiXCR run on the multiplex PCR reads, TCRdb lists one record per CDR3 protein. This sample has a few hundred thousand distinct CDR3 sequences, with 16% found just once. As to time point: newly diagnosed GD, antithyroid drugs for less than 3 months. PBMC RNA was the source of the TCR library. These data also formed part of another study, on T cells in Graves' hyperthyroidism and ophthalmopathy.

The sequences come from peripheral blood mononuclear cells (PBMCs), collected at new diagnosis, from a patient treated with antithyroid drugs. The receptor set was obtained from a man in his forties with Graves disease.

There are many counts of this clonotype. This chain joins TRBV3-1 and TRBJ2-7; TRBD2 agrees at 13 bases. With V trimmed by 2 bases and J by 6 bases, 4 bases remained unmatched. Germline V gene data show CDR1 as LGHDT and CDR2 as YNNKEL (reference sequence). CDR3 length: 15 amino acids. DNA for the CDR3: TGTGCCAGCAGCCAACAACTAGCGGGGGGGCGCGAGCAGTACTTC. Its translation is CASSQQLAGGREQYF.

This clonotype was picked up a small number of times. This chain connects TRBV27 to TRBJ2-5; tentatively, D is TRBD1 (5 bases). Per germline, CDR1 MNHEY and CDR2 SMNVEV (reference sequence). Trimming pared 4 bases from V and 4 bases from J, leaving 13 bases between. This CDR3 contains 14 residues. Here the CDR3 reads CASSYRQSRETQYF. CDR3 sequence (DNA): TGTGCCAGCAGTTACCGACAGTCCCGAGAGACCCAGTACTTC.

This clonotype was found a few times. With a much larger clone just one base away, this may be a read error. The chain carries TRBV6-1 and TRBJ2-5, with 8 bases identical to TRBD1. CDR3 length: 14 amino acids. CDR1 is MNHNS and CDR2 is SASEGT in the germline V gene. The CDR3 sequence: CASSTGTGQGTQYF. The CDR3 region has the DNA TGTGCCAGCAGTACTGGGACAGGCCAAGGGACCCAGTACTTC.

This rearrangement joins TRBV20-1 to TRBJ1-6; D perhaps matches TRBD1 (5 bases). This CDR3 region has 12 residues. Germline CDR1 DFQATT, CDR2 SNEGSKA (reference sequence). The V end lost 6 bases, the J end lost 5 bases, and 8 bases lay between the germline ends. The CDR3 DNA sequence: TGCAGTGCCGGGACGGATAATTCACCCCTCCACTTT. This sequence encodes CSAGTDNSPLHF.